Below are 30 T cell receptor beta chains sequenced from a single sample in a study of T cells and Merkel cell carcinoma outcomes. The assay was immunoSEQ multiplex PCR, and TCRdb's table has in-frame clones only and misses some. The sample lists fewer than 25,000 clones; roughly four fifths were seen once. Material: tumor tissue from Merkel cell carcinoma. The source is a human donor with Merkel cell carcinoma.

The CDR3 DNA is TGTGCCAGCTCAAGCGGGCGGGGGAGCTATGGCTACACCTTC. This encodes CASSSGRGSYGYTF. The gene calls are TRBV6-5 and TRBJ1-2; perhaps TRBD1 as D (5 bases). The V end was cut by 8 bases, the J end by 4 bases, with 17 bases between. Germline V gene lookup returns CDR1 MNHEY and CDR2 SVGAGI. The length of the CDR3 is 14 residues.

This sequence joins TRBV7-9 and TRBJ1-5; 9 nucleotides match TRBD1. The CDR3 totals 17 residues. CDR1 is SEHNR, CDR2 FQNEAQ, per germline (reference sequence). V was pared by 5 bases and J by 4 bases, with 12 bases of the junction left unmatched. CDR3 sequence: CASSRTSGGQGNQPQHF. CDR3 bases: TGTGCCAGCAGCCGGACGTCGGGGGGACAGGGTAATCAGCCCCAGCATTTT.

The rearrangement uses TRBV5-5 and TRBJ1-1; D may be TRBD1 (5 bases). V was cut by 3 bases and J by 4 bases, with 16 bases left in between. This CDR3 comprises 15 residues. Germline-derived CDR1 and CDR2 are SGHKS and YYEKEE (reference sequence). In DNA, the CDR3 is TGTGCCAGCAGCTGGTCGGGGGGGGATGGCACTGAAGCTTTCTTT. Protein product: CASSWSGGDGTEAFF.

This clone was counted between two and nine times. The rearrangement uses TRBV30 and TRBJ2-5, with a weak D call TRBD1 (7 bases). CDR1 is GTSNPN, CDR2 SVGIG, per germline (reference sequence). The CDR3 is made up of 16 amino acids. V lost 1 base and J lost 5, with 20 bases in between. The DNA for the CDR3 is TGTGCCTGGAGTGAGGCGGCAGGGGGGTCGGGTGAGACCCAGTACTTC. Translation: CAWSEAAGGSGETQYF.

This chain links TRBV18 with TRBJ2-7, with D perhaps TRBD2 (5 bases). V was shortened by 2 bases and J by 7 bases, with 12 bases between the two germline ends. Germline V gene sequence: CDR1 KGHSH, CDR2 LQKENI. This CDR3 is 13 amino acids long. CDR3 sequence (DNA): TGTGCCAGCTCACCAGTCGGGGTTGAGGAGCAGTACTTC. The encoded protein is CASSPVGVEEQYF.

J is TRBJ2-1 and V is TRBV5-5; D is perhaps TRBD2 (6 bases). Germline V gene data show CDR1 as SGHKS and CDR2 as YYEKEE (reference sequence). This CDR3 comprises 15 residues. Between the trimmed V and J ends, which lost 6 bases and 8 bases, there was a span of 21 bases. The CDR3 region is CASMDRAFREHEQFF. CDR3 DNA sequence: TGTGCCAGCATGGACCGGGCATTTCGGGAGCATGAGCAGTTCTTC.

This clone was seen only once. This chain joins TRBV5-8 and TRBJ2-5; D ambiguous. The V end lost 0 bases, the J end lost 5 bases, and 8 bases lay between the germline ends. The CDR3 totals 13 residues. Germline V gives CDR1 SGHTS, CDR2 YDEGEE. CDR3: CASSLAPRETQYF. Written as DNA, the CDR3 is TGTGCCAGCAGCTTGGCTCCCAGGGAGACCCAGTACTTC.

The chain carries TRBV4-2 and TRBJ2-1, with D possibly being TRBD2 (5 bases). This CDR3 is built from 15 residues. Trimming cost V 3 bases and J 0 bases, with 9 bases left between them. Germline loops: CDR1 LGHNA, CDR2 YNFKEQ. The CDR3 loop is CASSHLEGSYNEQFF. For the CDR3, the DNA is TGTGCCAGCAGCCACCTAGAGGGCTCCTACAATGAGCAGTTCTTC.

As DNA, the CDR3 is TGTGCCAGCAGTTTAGGAGAGAATGGCTACACCTTC. Protein: CASSLGENGYTF. The rearrangement links TRBV28 to TRBJ1-2; D is ambiguous. The V gene lost 2 bases and the J gene lost 6 bases, with 7 bases spanning the gap. Germline V gives CDR1 MDHEN, CDR2 SYDVKM. This CDR3 has 12 amino acids.

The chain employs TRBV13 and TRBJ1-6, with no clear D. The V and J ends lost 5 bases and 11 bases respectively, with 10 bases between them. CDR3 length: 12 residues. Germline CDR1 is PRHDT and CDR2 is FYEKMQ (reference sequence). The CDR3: CASSPRGTPLHF. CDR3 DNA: TGTGCCAGCAGCCCCCGGGGAACACCCCTCCACTTT.

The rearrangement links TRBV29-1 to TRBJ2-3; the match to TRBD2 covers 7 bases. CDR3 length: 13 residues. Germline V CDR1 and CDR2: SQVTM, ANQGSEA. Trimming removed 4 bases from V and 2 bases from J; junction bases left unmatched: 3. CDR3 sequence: CSVGGSSTDTQYF. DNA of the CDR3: TGCAGCGTTGGCGGGAGCTCCACAGATACGCAGTATTTT.

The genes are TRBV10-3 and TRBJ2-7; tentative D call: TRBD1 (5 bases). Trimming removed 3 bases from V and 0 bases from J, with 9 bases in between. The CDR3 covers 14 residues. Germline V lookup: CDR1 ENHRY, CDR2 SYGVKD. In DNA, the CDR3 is TGTGCCATCAGTGAACGAGGACACTCCTACGAGCAGTACTTC. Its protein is CAISERGHSYEQYF.

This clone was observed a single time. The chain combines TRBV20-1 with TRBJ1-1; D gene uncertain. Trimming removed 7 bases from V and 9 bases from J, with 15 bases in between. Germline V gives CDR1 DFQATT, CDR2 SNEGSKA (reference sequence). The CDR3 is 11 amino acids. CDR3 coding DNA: TGCAGTGAGGCTCTTGGACCCAAAGCTTTCTTT. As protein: CSEALGPKAFF.

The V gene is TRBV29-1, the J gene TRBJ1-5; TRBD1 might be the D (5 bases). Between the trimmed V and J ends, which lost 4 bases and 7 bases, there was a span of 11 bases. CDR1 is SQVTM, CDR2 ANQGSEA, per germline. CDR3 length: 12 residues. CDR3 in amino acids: CSVGGGGQPQHF. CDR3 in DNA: TGCAGCGTTGGGGGTGGGGGACAGCCCCAGCATTTT.

The CDR3 region has the DNA TGTGCCAGCAGTGGCCTTTCCGGGATCTTCTACAATGAGCAGTTCTTC. Translating gives CASSGLSGIFYNEQFF. The chain uses TRBV25-1 and TRBJ2-1; a possible D gene is TRBD2 (5 bases). Germline CDR1 reads MGHDK; CDR2 reads SYGVNS. The CDR3 totals 16 residues. V shed 4 bases and J shed 3 bases, with 16 bases lying between them.

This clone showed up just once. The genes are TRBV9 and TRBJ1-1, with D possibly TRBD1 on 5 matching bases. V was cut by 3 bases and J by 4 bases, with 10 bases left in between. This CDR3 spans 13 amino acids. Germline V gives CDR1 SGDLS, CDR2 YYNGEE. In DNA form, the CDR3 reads TGTGCCAGCAGCGGAGTAGGGGTCACTGAAGCTTTCTTT. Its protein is CASSGVGVTEAFF.

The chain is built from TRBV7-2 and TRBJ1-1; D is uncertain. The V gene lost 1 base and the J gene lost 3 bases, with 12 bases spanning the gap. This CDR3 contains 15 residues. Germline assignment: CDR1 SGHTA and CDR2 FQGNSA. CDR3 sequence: CASSLGFLVHTEAFF. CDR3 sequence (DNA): TGTGCCAGCAGCTTAGGGTTCCTCGTCCACACTGAAGCTTTCTTT.

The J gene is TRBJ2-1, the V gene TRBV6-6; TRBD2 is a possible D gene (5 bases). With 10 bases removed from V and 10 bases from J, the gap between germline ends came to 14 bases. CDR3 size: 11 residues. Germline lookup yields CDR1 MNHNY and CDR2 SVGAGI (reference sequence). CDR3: CATATGSEQFF. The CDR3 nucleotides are TGTGCCACCGCGACGGGGTCGGAGCAGTTCTTC.

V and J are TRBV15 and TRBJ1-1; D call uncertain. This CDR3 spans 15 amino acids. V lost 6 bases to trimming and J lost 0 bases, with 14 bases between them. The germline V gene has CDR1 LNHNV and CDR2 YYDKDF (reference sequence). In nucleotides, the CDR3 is TGTGCCACCAGTGCGAGAAGGAGAGTGAACACTGAAGCTTTCTTT. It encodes CATSARRRVNTEAFF.

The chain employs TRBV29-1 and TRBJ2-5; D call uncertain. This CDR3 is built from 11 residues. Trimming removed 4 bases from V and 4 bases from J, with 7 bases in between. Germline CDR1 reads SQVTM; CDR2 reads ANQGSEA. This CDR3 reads CSVVRVETQYF. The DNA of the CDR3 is TGCAGCGTTGTTCGCGTAGAGACCCAGTACTTC.

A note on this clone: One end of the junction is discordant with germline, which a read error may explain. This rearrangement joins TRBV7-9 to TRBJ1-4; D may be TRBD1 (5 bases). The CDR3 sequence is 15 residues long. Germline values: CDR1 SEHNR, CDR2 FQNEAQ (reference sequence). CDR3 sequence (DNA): TGTGCCAGCAACTTATCGGCAGGGACTAATGAAAAACTGTTTTTT. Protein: CASNLSAGTNEKLFF.

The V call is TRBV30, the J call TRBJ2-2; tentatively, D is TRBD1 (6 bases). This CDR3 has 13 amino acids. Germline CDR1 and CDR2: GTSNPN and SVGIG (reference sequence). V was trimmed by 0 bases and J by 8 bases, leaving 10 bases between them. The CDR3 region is CAWSVQGWGELFF. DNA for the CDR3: TGTGCCTGGAGTGTCCAGGGGTGGGGGGAGCTGTTTTTT.

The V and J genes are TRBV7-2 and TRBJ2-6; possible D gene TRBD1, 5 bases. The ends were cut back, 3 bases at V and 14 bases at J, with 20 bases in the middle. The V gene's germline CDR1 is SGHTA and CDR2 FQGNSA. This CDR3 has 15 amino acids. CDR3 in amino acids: CASSFLPNRLPILTF. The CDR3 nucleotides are TGTGCCAGCAGCTTCTTACCCAACAGGCTACCCATCCTGACTTTC.

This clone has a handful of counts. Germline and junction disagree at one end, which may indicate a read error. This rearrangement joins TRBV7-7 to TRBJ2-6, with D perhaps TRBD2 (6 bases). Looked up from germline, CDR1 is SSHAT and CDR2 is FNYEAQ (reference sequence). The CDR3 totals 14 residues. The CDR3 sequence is CASSPSSAGNVLTF. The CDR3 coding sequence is TGTGCTAGCAGCCCGAGCTCAGCGGGCAACGTCCTGACTTTC.

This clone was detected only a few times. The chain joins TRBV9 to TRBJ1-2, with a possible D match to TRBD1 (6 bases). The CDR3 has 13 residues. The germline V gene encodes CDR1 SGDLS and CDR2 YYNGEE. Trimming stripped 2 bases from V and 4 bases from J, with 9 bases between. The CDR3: CASSVGGFYGYTF. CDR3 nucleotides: TGTGCCAGCAGCGTGGGGGGCTTCTATGGCTACACCTTC.

CDR3 coding DNA: TGTGCCAGCAGTTGGAGTGGGACTAGCAATCAGCCCCAGCATTTT. It codes for CASSWSGTSNQPQHF. The chain recombines TRBV27 with TRBJ1-5; a possible D gene is TRBD1 (5 bases). This CDR3 is 15 amino acids long. The ends were cut back, 4 bases at V and 0 bases at J, with 10 bases in the middle. Germline V gene sequence: CDR1 MNHEY, CDR2 SMNVEV (reference sequence).

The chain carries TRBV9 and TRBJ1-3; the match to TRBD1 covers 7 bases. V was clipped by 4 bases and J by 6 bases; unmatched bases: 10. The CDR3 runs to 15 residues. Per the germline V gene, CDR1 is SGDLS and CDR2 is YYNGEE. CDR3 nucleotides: TGTGCCAGCAGCCGGGAGGGGGCAATAGTAAACACCATATATTTT. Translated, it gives CASSREGAIVNTIYF.

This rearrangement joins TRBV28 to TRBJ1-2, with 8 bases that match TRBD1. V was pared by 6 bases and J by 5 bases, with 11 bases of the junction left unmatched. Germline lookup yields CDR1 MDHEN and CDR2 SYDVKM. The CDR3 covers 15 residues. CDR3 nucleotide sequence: TGTGCCAGCAGAATTTTCGCAGGGGGCCGGTATGGCTACACCTTC. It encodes CASRIFAGGRYGYTF.

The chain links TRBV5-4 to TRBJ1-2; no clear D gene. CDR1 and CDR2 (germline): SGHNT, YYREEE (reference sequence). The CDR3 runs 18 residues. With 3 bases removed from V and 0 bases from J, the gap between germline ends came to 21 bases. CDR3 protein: CASSSDSWAFLANYGYTF. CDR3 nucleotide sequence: TGTGCCAGCAGCTCAGATTCCTGGGCGTTCTTAGCTAACTATGGCTACACCTTC.

CDR3 bases: TGTGCCAGCAGCTTGGCGGGGTGGGAGACCCAGTACTTC. It encodes CASSLAGWETQYF. The chain couples TRBV7-8 to TRBJ2-5; perhaps TRBD2 as D (6 bases). CDR3 length equals 13 residues. Germline CDR1 reads SGHVS; CDR2 reads FQNEAQ. V lost 3 bases to trimming and J lost 5 bases, with 10 bases between them.